These T cell receptor beta chains were read from a single sample in a study of blood T cell repertoires in COVID-19. Assay used: immunoSEQ multiplex PCR; TCRdb lists only in-frame clones, some missing. The table records around 250,000 clones, approximately 86% of them present only once. The sequencing input was peripheral blood. These receptors originate from a woman under 30 with acute or convalescent COVID-19. CDR3s include the opening cysteine and the closing phenylalanine or tryptophan. Fields, in order: clone size, J gene, D gene, V gene, CDR3 DNA, CDR3 protein. D genes are given only for firm matches. Where a row states a size, it is once, few, many or the class of an expanded clone; other rows omit it.

size: -; J: TRBJ2-2; D: -; V: TRBV6-4; DNA: TGTGCCAGCAGTGACTCGGTCGGCACCGGGGAGCTGTTTTTT; CDR3: CASSDSVGTGELFF
size: -; J: TRBJ2-5; D: -; V: TRBV28; DNA: TGTGCCAGCAGTTTATCTGGCTCAGGGTTGGAGACCCAGTACTTC; CDR3: CASSLSGSGLETQYF
size: many; J: TRBJ1-3; D: -; V: TRBV29-1; DNA: TGCAGCGTTGGTAGCCCGGGTCTCGGAAACACCATATATTTT; CDR3: CSVGSPGLGNTIYF
size: -; J: TRBJ1-1; D: TRBD1; V: TRBV28; DNA: TGTGTCACATCGGGCCTGACAGGGATAGCTTTCTTT; CDR3: CVTSGLTGIAFF
size: -; J: TRBJ1-1; D: TRBD1; V: TRBV18; DNA: TGTGCCAGCTCCCGACAGGGCCTCGACACTGAAGCTTTCTTT; CDR3: CASSRQGLDTEAFF
size: -; J: TRBJ2-2; D: -; V: TRBV3-1/TRBV3-2; DNA: TGTGCCAGCAGCCAGCTTTGGGCTGTGGACAGCCCGAACACCGGGGAGCTGTTTTTT; CDR3: CASSQLWAVDSPNTGELFF
size: -; J: TRBJ2-1; D: -; V: TRBV25-1; DNA: TGTGCCAGCAGTGAAGAGCTAGACAATGAGCAGTTCTTC; CDR3: CASSEELDNEQFF
size: -; J: TRBJ2-7; D: -; V: TRBV30; DNA: TGTGCCTGGAGTGTACGTGGGCCTCTCGAGCAGTACTTC; CDR3: CAWSVRGPLEQYF
size: -; J: TRBJ1-4; D: TRBD1; V: TRBV6-2/TRBV6-3; DNA: TGTGCCAGCAGCCCCTGGACAGGGATACACCTCAAAAAACTGTTTTTT; CDR3: CASSPWTGIHLKKLFF
size: few; J: TRBJ2-2; D: -; V: TRBV6-2/TRBV6-3; DNA: TGTGCCAGCAGTTACTCTTCGGGGGGCAGCGGGGAGCTGTTTTTT; CDR3: CASSYSSGGSGELFF
size: -; J: TRBJ2-2; D: -; V: TRBV28; DNA: TGTGCCAGCAGTTTGAGGAGAACCAGGAACACCGGGGAGCTGTTTTTT; CDR3: CASSLRRTRNTGELFF
size: -; J: TRBJ2-7; D: TRBD2; V: TRBV4-3; DNA: TGCGCCAGCAGCCAAGACTACGTTGGACTAGCGCGCTACGAGCAGTACTTC; CDR3: CASSQDYVGLARYEQYF
size: -; J: TRBJ1-2; D: -; V: TRBV21-1; DNA: TGTGCCAGCAGCAAAGTAAGGGGGCCCTATGGCTACACCTTC; CDR3: CASSKVRGPYGYTF
size: once; J: TRBJ2-7; D: -; V: TRBV29-1; DNA: TGCAGCGTAATACTCATGACGGGATACGAGCAGTACTTC; CDR3: CSVILMTGYEQYF
size: -; J: TRBJ2-5; D: TRBD2; V: TRBV19; DNA: TGTGCCAGTAGTTTGCCTAGCGGGAGACGGGGGCAAGAGACCCAGTACTTC; CDR3: CASSLPSGRRGQETQYF
size: -; J: TRBJ1-4; D: -; V: TRBV28; DNA: TGTGCCAGCAGTTTAGCAGGGGCTAATGAAAAACTGTTTTTT; CDR3: CASSLAGANEKLFF
size: -; J: TRBJ1-6; D: -; V: TRBV19; DNA: TGTGCCAGTACTCAGGGGTTGCGTAATTCACCCCTCCACTTT; CDR3: CASTQGLRNSPLHF
size: few; J: TRBJ2-2; D: -; V: TRBV6-4; DNA: TGTGCCAGCAGTGTGCGGGATAACACCGGGGAGCTGTTTTTT; CDR3: CASSVRDNTGELFF
size: few; J: TRBJ2-2; D: -; V: TRBV9; DNA: TGTGCCAGCAGCGCACTATTTTTCTCCGGGGAGCTGTTTTTT; CDR3: CASSALFFSGELFF
size: -; J: TRBJ1-1; D: -; V: TRBV29-1; DNA: TGCAGCGTTGAAGATATAGTGAACACTGAAGCTTTCTTT; CDR3: CSVEDIVNTEAFF
size: many; J: TRBJ2-3; D: TRBD1; V: TRBV6-1; DNA: TGTGCCAGCAGTGAAGAACCGGCGCGGACAGGGGACACAGATACGCAGTATTTT; CDR3: CASSEEPARTGDTDTQYF
size: -; J: TRBJ2-1; D: TRBD2; V: TRBV30; DNA: TGTGCCTCCAAGACCCTCGGGGGGGGAGACAATGAGCAGTTCTTC; CDR3: CASKTLGGGDNEQFF
size: -; J: TRBJ1-5; D: TRBD1; V: TRBV4-3; DNA: TGCGCCAGCAGCCAAGCCCATACAGGGGGCAATCAGCCCCAGCATTTT; CDR3: CASSQAHTGGNQPQHF
size: few; J: TRBJ1-1; D: TRBD1; V: TRBV12-3/TRBV12-4; DNA: TGTGCCAGCAGTACCGACAGGGGTACTGAAGCTTTCTTT; CDR3: CASSTDRGTEAFF
size: -; J: TRBJ1-1; D: -; V: TRBV27; DNA: TGTGCCAGCAGTTTGACACCGAACACTGAAGCTTTCTTT; CDR3: CASSLTPNTEAFF
size: -; J: TRBJ2-7; D: TRBD1; V: TRBV18; DNA: TGTGCCAGCTCAGGACAGGTATCTTCCGGGACAGGATCCCGCTACGAGCAGTACTTC; CDR3: CASSGQVSSGTGSRYEQYF
size: -; J: TRBJ2-2; D: -; V: TRBV19; DNA: TGTGCCAGTAGATCGTTAACCGGGGAGCTGTTTTTT; CDR3: CASRSLTGELFF